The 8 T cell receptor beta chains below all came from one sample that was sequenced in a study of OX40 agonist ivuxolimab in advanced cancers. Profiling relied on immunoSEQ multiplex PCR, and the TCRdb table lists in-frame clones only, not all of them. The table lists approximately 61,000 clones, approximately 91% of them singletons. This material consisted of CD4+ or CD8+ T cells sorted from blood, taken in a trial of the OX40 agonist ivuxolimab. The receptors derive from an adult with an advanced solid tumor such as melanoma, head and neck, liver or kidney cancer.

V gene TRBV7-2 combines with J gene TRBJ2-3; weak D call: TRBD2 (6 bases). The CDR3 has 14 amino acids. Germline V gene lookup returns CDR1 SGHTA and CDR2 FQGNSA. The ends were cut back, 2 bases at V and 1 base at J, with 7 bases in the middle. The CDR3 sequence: CASSLQRGTDTQYF. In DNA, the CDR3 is TGTGCCAGCAGCTTACAGCGGGGCACAGATACGCAGTATTTT.

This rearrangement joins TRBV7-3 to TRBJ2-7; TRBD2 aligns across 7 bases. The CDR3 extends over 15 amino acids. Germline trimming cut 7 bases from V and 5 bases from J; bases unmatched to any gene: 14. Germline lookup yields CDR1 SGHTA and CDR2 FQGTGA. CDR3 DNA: TGTGCCAGCACCCGCCGCGGCGGGAGTTTCGACGAGCAGTACTTC. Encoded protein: CASTRRGGSFDEQYF.

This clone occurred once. CDR3 nucleotide sequence: TGTGCCAGTAGACACAGCTCTGGGGCCAACGTCCTGACTTTC. Protein sequence: CASRHSSGANVLTF. The chain joins TRBV19 to TRBJ2-6; D is unresolved. Germline V gene lookup returns CDR1 LNHDA and CDR2 SQIVND (reference sequence). The CDR3 is 14 amino acids. Trimming removed 6 bases from V and 0 bases from J, with 6 bases in between. Drawing the rest from reference TRBV19 and TRBJ2-6, the complete variable domain is DGGITQSPKYLFRKEGQNVTLSCEQNLNHDAMYWYRQDPGQGLRLIYYSQIVNDFQKGDIAEGYSVSREKKESFPLTVTSAQKNPTAFYLCASRHSSGANVLTFGAGSRLTVL.

The CDR3 protein is CASRPPGQANYGYTF. The CDR3 DNA sequence: TGTGCCAGCAGGCCGCCGGGACAGGCTAACTATGGCTACACCTTC. The chain joins TRBV6-5 to TRBJ1-2; 8 nucleotides line up with TRBD1. This CDR3 comprises 15 residues. Germline V CDR1 and CDR2: MNHEY, SVGAGI. Trimming removed 6 bases from V and 0 bases from J; junction bases left unmatched: 6.

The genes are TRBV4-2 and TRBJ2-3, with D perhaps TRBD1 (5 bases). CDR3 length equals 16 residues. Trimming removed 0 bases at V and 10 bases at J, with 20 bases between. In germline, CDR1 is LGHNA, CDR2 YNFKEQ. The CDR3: CASSQEDNQGVKAQYF. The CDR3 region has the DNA TGTGCCAGCAGCCAAGAAGATAACCAAGGGGTTAAAGCGCAGTATTTT.

The CDR3 DNA is TGCGCCAGCAGCTTGGCCGGGGGTATAAACACTGAAGCTTTCTTT. Encoded protein: CASSLAGGINTEAFF. The J gene is TRBJ1-1, the V gene TRBV5-1, with D perhaps TRBD1 (5 bases). Per germline, CDR1 SGHRS and CDR2 YFSETQ. The CDR3 runs 15 residues. Trimming took off 0 bases at V and 2 bases at J, with 11 bases between the two ends.

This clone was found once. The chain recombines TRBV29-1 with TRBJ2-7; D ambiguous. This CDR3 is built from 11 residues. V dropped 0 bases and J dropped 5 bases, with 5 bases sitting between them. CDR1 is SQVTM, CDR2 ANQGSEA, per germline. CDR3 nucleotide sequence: TGCAGCGTTGAAGAGGGGAACGAGCAGTACTTC. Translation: CSVEEGNEQYF.

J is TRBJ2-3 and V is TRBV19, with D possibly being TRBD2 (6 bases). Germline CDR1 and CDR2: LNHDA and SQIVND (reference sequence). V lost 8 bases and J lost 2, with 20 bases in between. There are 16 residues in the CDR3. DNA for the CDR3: TGTGCCAGTGCCCCTCGGGGACTTCCAGACACAGATACGCAGTATTTT. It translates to CASAPRGLPDTDTQYF.